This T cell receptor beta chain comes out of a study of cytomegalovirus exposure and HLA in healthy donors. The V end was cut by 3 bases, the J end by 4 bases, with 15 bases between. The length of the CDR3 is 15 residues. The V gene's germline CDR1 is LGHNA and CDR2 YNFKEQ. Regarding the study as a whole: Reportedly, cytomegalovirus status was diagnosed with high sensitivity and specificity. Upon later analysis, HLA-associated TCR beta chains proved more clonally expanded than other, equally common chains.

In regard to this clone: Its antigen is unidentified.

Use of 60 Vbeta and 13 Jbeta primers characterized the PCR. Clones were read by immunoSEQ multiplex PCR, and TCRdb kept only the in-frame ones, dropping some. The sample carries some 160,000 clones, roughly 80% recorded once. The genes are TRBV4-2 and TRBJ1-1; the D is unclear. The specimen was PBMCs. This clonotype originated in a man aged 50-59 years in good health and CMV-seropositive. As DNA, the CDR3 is TGTGCCAGCAGCCATAATCCGAGCGATGCCACTGAAGCTTTCTTT. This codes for CASSHNPSDATEAFF.